The 22 T cell receptor beta chains presented below share a single source sample, sequenced in a study of blood T cells in healthy people across ages. Combining a sample-barcoded 5' primer with a J-beta primer mix, a second PCR ran for about 7 to 11 cycles. One entry per CDR3 protein, called by TCRdb with MiXCR from the 5' RACE reads. The repertoire consists of hundreds of thousands of distinct CDR3 sequences, with roughly 53% occurring once and the leading ten covering around 37%. The sequenced sample was blood. Receptors originate from a man in his fifties or sixties in good health.

The genes are TRBV5-8 and TRBJ2-7; D ambiguous. The CDR3 contains 15 residues. Germline V CDR1 and CDR2: SGHTS, YDEGEE. V gave up 3 bases and J gave up 3 bases, with 16 bases separating them. The CDR3 sequence is CASSSWGRGVYEQYF. CDR3 nucleotide sequence: TGTGCCAGCAGCTCATGGGGTAGAGGCGTCTACGAGCAGTACTTC. Full variable domain (rest looked up from reference TRBV5-8 and TRBJ2-7): EAGVTQSPTHLIKTRGQQATLRCSPISGHTSVYWYQQALGLGLQFLLWYDEGEERNRGNFPPRFSGRQFPNYSSELNVNALELEDSALYLCASSSWGRGVYEQYFGPGTRLTVT.

There are a few counts of this clonotype. The chain links TRBV28 to TRBJ1-5; D is undetermined. CDR3 length equals 13 residues. Germline-derived CDR1 and CDR2 are MDHEN and SYDVKM. Trimming took 5 bases from V and 4 from J, leaving 9 bases between them. For the CDR3, the DNA is TGTGCCAGCAGTGTGAGTTTAAATCAGCCCCAGCATTTT. Protein sequence: CASSVSLNQPQHF.

The DNA of the CDR3 is TGTGCCAGCAGTTCGCAGGGACCAGATACGCAGTATTTT. Translated: CASSSQGPDTQYF. The chain has TRBV6-5 and TRBJ2-3; tentatively, D is TRBD1 or TRBD2 (5 bases each). CDR1 is MNHEY, CDR2 SVGAGI, per germline. This CDR3 is built from 13 residues. V was clipped by 4 bases and J by 4 bases, with 9 bases between them.

The chain couples TRBV12-3 or TRBV12-4 to TRBJ2-1; a weak D match, TRBD1 (7 bases). The CDR3 runs to 14 residues. V shed 1 base and J shed 8 bases, with 12 bases lying between them. CDR3 in amino acids: CASSLDRGGDEQFF. The CDR3 DNA sequence: TGTGCCAGCAGTTTAGACAGGGGAGGCGATGAGCAGTTCTTC.

V and J are TRBV6-1 and TRBJ2-5, with D perhaps matching TRBD1 (6 bases). The V gene lost 5 bases and the J gene lost 11 bases, with 33 bases spanning the gap. The CDR3 covers 18 residues. CDR1 is MNHNS, CDR2 SASEGT, per germline. The CDR3 reads CASSKRREERRDNYEQYF. The CDR3 region has the DNA TGTGCCAGCAGTAAAAGGAGAGAAGAACGCCGGGACAACTATGAGCAGTACTTC.

This clonotype was observed a handful of times. The chain combines TRBV4-1 with TRBJ1-2; TRBD1 agrees at 7 bases. CDR1 and CDR2 (germline): MGHRA, YSYEKL. The V segment lost 1 base and the J segment 7 bases; nucleotides outside the gene matches: 3. The CDR3 is 13 residues long. CDR3 sequence: CASSQGTGSGYTF. In DNA form, the CDR3 reads TGCGCCAGCAGCCAAGGGACAGGTTCTGGCTACACCTTC.

V is TRBV4-1 and J is TRBJ1-6; possible D gene TRBD1, 5 bases. Germline V gene sequence: CDR1 MGHRA, CDR2 YSYEKL. The CDR3 loop spans 18 amino acids. V was pared by 1 base and J by 0 bases, with 13 bases between. The DNA of the CDR3 is TGCGCCAGCAGCCAAGGGGGGGGAAGGAGCTCCTATAATTCACCCCTCCACTTT. Translating gives CASSQGGGRSSYNSPLHF.

The J gene is TRBJ2-7, the V gene TRBV11-2; possibly TRBD1 for D (5 bases). Germline V gene lookup returns CDR1 SGHAT and CDR2 FQNNGV. The CDR3 covers 14 residues. Trimming pared 5 bases from V and 3 bases from J, leaving 14 bases between. The CDR3 protein is CASSTSGTGYEQYF. CDR3 coding DNA: TGTGCCAGCAGCACCTCCGGCACAGGCTACGAGCAGTACTTC.

This clonotype was detected only a few times. This chain uses TRBV20-1 with TRBJ2-7; either TRBD1 or TRBD2 may fit D (5 bases each). This CDR3 has 12 residues. Trimming took off 6 bases at V and 7 bases at J, with 16 bases between the two ends. Germline V gives CDR1 DFQATT, CDR2 SNEGSKA (reference sequence). This CDR3 reads CSALVGVGEQYF. CDR3 nucleotide sequence: TGCAGTGCCCTGGTGGGGGTGGGTGAGCAGTACTTC.

This chain connects TRBV20-1 to TRBJ1-4; D uncertain. The CDR3 is made up of 12 amino acids. V was shortened by 5 bases and J by 8 bases, with 12 bases between the two germline ends. Germline CDR1 DFQATT, CDR2 SNEGSKA (reference sequence). The CDR3 DNA reads TGCAGTGCTCGGACGGGCGGGGAAAAACTGTTTTTT. It is translated as CSARTGGEKLFF.

V is TRBV11-2 and J is TRBJ2-1; D may be TRBD1 (6 bases). Trimming removed 8 bases from V and 7 bases from J, with 21 bases in between. Per germline, CDR1 SGHAT and CDR2 FQNNGV. The CDR3 totals 15 residues. The CDR3 protein is CASSPTGPNRNEQFF. DNA of the CDR3: TGTGCCAGCTCACCAACAGGGCCTAATAGGAATGAGCAGTTCTTC.

This rearrangement joins TRBV7-2 to TRBJ2-1; the match to TRBD2 covers 9 bases. The germline V gene encodes CDR1 SGHTA and CDR2 FQGNSA. There are 17 residues in the CDR3. V shed 1 base, J shed 3 bases, and the junction held 7 bases outside the gene matches. The CDR3 region is CASSLVPSGVIYNEQFF. The CDR3 coding sequence is TGTGCCAGCAGCTTAGTTCCTAGCGGGGTGATCTACAATGAGCAGTTCTTC.

V and J are TRBV4-1 and TRBJ1-4; D possibly corresponds to TRBD1 (6 bases). Germline lookup yields CDR1 MGHRA and CDR2 YSYEKL. The length of the CDR3 is 18 residues. Deletions cut 3 bases from V and 7 bases from J, with 24 bases between. CDR3 sequence (DNA): TGCGCCAGCAGCCACCCGACAGGAAACCGCGACATCGGTGAAAAACTGTTTTTT. It codes for CASSHPTGNRDIGEKLFF.

The rearrangement links TRBV3-1 to TRBJ2-1; 9 bases line up with TRBD1. V shed 0 bases and J 7 bases; nucleotides not matched to a gene: 10. This CDR3 comprises 17 residues. Germline loops: CDR1 LGHDT, CDR2 YNNKEL (reference sequence). For the CDR3, the DNA is TGTGCCAGCAGCCAAGATCTTCTCGGGACAGGGTATAATGAGCAGTTCTTC. This codes for CASSQDLLGTGYNEQFF.

The chain carries TRBV6-1 and TRBJ2-5; TRBD1 matches 9 bases. V was pared by 3 bases and J by 3 bases, with 2 bases of the junction left unmatched. The CDR3 is 14 residues long. Germline V gene sequence: CDR1 MNHNS, CDR2 SASEGT. The CDR3 region has the DNA TGTGCCAGCAGTGACGACAGGGGGGAAGAGACCCAGTACTTC. Its translation is CASSDDRGEETQYF.

The chain employs TRBV20-1 and TRBJ1-5, with a tentative D call TRBD1 (5 bases). Trimming pared 3 bases from V and 0 bases from J, leaving 12 bases between. Germline assignment: CDR1 DFQATT and CDR2 SNEGSKA (reference sequence). The CDR3 spans 15 residues. Here the CDR3 DNA reads TGCAGTGCTAGCCTAGGGACCTATAGCAATCAGCCCCAGCATTTT. This translates into CSASLGTYSNQPQHF.

The V call is TRBV7-9, the J call TRBJ1-2; D remains unclear. Trimming cost V 5 bases and J 6 bases, with 22 bases left between them. Germline loops: CDR1 SEHNR, CDR2 FQNEAQ (reference sequence). The CDR3 spans 16 residues. The CDR3 sequence: CASSPGRTAERDGYTF. For the CDR3, the DNA is TGTGCCAGCAGCCCCGGCCGGACGGCCGAAAGGGATGGCTACACCTTC.

The chain carries TRBV9 and TRBJ2-1, with 15 bases matching TRBD2. From germline, CDR1 is SGDLS and CDR2 YYNGEE. This CDR3 is built from 16 residues. The V and J ends lost 3 bases and 8 bases, in that order; junction bases with no gene match: 6. The chain's CDR3 is CASSARTSGGGDEQFF. For the CDR3, the DNA is TGTGCCAGCAGCGCTAGGACTAGCGGGGGGGGCGATGAGCAGTTCTTC. Complete variable domain (other parts from reference TRBV9 and TRBJ2-1): DSGVTQTPKHLITATGQRVTLRCSPRSGDLSVYWYQQSLDQGLQFLIQYYNGEERAKGNILERFSAQQFPDLHSELNLSSLELGDSALYFCASSARTSGGGDEQFFGPGTRLTVL.

The V call is TRBV10-3, the J call TRBJ1-1, with TRBD1 identical over 7 bases. CDR1 ENHRY and CDR2 SYGVKD come from the germline V gene. CDR3 length equals 16 residues. With 2 bases clipped from V and 1 base from J, the junction kept 7 bases outside the gene matches. CDR3 residues: CAISEPTRDRNTEAFF. CDR3 DNA sequence: TGTGCCATCAGTGAGCCCACACGGGACAGGAACACTGAAGCTTTCTTT.

V and J are TRBV20-1 and TRBJ1-2; 7 nucleotides agree with TRBD1. This CDR3 has 12 amino acids. Germline assignment: CDR1 DFQATT and CDR2 SNEGSKA (reference sequence). V lost 1 base and J lost 11; bases outside the gene matches: 7. CDR3 amino acids: CSARVGQGEYTF. CDR3 DNA: TGCAGTGCTAGAGTGGGTCAGGGGGAATACACCTTC.

The chain joins TRBV5-1 to TRBJ2-4; TRBD2 agrees at 14 bases. J was trimmed by 8 bases and V by 4 bases; bases with no gene match: 2. The CDR3 runs to 14 residues. In germline, CDR1 is SGHRS, CDR2 YFSETQ. CDR3 bases: TGCGCCAGCAGCCAGGGACTAGCGGGGGACATTCAGTACTTC. It yields the protein CASSQGLAGDIQYF.

V and J are TRBV12-3 or TRBV12-4 and TRBJ1-5, with D uncertain. Trimming took off 5 bases at V and 0 bases at J, with 8 bases between the two ends. This CDR3 contains 14 residues. The CDR3, as DNA: TGTGCCAGCAGTGAACATCGTAGCAATCAGCCCCAGCATTTT. Encoded protein: CASSEHRSNQPQHF.